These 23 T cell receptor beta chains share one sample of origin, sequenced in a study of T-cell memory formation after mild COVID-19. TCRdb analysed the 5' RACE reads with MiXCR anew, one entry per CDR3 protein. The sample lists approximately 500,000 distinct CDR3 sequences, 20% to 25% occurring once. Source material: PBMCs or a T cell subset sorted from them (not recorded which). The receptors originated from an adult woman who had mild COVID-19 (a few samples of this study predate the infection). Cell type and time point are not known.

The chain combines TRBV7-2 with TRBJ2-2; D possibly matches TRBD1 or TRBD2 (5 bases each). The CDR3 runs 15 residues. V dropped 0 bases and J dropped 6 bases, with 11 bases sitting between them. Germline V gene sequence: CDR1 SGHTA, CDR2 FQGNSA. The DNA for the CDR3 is TGTGCCAGCAGCTTAGCATGGGGGTCGGCCGGGGAGCTGTTTTTT. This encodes CASSLAWGSAGELFF.

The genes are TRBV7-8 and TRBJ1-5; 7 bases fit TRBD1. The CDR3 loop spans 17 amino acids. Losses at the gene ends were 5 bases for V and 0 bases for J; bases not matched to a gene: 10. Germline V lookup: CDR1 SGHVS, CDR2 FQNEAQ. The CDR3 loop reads CASSRNRGTSSNQPQHF. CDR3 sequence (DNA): TGTGCCAGCAGCAGAAACAGGGGCACGAGTAGCAATCAGCCCCAGCATTTT.

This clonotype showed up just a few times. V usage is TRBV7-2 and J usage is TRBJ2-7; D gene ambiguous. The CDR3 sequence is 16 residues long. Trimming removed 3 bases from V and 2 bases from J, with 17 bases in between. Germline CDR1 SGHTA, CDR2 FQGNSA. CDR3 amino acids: CASSFLPGPAPYEQYF. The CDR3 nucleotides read TGTGCCAGCAGCTTCCTCCCGGGTCCCGCACCCTACGAGCAGTACTTC.

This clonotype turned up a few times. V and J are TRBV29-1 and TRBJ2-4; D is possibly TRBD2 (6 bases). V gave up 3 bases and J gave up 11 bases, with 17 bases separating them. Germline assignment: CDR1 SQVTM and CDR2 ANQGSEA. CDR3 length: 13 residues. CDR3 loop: CSVESDRGGFQYF. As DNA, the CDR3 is TGCAGCGTTGAGTCCGACCGGGGAGGATTTCAGTACTTC.

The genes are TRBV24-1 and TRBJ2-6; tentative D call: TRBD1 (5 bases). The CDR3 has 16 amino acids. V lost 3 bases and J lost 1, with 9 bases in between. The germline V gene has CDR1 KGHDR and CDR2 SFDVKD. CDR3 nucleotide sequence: TGTGCCACCAGTGATGAGCCAGGGTCTGGGGCCAACGTCCTGACTTTC. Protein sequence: CATSDEPGSGANVLTF.

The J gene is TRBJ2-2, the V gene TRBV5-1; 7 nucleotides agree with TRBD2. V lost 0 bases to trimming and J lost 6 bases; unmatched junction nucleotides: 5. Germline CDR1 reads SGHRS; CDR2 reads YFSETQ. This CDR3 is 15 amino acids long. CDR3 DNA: TGCGCCAGCAGCTTGGCCTCCGGGGGGTCCGGGGAGCTGTTTTTT. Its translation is CASSLASGGSGELFF.

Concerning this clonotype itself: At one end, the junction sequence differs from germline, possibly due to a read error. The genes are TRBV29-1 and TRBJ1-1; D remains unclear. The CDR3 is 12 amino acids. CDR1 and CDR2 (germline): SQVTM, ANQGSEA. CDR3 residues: CSVYELIGRMGF. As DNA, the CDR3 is TGCAGCGTCTATGAGTTGATCGGACGGATGGGTTTT. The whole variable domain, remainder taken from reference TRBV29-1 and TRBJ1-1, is SAVISQKPSRDICQRGTSLTIQCQVDSQVTMMFWYRQQPGQSLTLIATANQGSEATYESGFVIDKFPISRPNLTFSTLTVSNMSPEDSSIYLCSVYELIGRMGFGQGTRLTVV.

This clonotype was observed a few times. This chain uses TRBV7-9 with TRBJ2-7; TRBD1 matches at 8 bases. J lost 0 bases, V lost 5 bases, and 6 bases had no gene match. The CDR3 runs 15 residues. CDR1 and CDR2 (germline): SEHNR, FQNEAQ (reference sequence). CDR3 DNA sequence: TGTGCCAGCAGCGGCGGACAGGGCTTCTCCTACGAGCAGTACTTC. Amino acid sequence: CASSGGQGFSYEQYF.

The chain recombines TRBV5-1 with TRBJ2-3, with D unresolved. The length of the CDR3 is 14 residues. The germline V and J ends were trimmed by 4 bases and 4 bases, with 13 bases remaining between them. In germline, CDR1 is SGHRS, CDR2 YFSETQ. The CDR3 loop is CASSRTAAADTQYF. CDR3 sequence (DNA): TGCGCCAGCAGCCGAACAGCCGCAGCAGATACGCAGTATTTT.

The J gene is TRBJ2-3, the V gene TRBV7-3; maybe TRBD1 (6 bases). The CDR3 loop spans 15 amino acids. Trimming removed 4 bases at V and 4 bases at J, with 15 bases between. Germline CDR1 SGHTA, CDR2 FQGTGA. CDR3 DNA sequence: TGTGCCAGCAGCTACCTACAGGGTAGAGCAGATACGCAGTATTTT. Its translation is CASSYLQGRADTQYF.

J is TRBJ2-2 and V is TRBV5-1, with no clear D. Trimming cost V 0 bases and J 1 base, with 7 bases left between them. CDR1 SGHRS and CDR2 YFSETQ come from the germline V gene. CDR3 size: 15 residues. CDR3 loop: CASSLVSGNTGELFF. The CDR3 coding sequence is TGCGCCAGCAGCTTGGTCTCCGGGAACACCGGGGAGCTGTTTTTT. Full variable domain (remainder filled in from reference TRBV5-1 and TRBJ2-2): KAGVTQTPRYLIKTRGQQVTLSCSPISGHRSVSWYQQTPGQGLQFLFEYFSETQRNKGNFPGRFSGRQFSNSRSEMNVSTLELGDSALYLCASSLVSGNTGELFFGEGSRLTVL.

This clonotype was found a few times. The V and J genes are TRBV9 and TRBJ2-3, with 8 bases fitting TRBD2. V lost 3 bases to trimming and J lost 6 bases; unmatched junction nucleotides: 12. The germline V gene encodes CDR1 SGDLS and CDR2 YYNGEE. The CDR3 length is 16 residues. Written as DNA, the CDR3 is TGTGCCAGCAGCGCCCCTGTAGCGGGGCCCGGGGATACGCAGTATTTT. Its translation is CASSAPVAGPGDTQYF.

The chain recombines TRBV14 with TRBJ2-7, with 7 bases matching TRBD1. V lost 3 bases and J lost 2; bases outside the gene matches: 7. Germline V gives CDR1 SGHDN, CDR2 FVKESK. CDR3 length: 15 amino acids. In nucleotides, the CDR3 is TGTGCCAGCAGCCAGAAGGGGGCCCTCGCCTACGAGCAGTACTTC. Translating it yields CASSQKGALAYEQYF.

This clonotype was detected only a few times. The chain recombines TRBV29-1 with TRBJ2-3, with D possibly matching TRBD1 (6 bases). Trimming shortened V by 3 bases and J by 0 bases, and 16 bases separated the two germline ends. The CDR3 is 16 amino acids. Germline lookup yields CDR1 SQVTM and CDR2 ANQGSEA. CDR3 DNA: TGCAGCGTTGAGGGGACAAAAACCACTAGCACAGATACGCAGTATTTT. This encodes CSVEGTKTTSTDTQYF.

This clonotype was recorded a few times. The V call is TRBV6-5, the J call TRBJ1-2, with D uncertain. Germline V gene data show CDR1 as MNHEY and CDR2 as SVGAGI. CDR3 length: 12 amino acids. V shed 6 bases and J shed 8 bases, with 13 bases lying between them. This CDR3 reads CASRSAGRGYTF. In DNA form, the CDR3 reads TGTGCCAGCAGATCAGCGGGGAGGGGCTACACCTTC.

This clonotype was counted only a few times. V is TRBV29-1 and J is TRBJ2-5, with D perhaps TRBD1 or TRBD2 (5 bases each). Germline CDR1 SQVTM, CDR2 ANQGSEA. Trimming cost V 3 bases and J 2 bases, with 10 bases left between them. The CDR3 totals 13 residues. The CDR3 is CSVEGTGQETQYF. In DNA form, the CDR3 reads TGCAGCGTTGAGGGGACGGGGCAAGAGACCCAGTACTTC.

CDR3 in amino acids: CASSAYYTDTQYF. The DNA of the CDR3 is TGTGCCAGCAGCGCTTACTACACAGATACGCAGTATTTT. The rearrangement joins TRBV5-6 to TRBJ2-3, with unresolved D. CDR1 and CDR2 (germline): SGHDT, YYEEEE. The length of the CDR3 is 13 residues. V lost 4 bases and J lost 2, with 8 bases in between.

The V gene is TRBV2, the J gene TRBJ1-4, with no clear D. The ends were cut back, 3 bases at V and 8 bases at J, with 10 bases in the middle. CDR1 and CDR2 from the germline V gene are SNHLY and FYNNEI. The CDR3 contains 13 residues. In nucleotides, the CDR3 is TGTGCCAGCAGTGACAGGCGGGGAGAAAAACTGTTTTTT. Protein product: CASSDRRGEKLFF.

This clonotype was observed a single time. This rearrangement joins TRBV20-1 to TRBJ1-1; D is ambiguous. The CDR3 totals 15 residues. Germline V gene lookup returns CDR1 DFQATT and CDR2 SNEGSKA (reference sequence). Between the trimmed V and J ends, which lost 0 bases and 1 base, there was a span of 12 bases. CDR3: CSARDTWTGNTEAFF. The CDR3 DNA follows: TGCAGTGCTAGAGATACCTGGACGGGGAACACTGAAGCTTTCTTT.

CDR3 sequence reads: CASSSYRGDEQFF. For the CDR3, the DNA is TGTGCCAGCAGCTCGTACAGGGGCGATGAGCAGTTCTTC. The genes are TRBV7-3 and TRBJ2-1; TRBD1 matches at 7 bases. Germline CDR1 is SGHTA and CDR2 is FQGTGA. V lost 4 bases, J lost 8 bases, and 5 bases stayed unmatched. There are 13 residues in the CDR3.

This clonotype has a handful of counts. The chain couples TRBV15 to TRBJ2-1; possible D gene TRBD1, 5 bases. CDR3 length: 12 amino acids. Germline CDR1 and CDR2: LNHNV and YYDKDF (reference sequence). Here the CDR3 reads CAIGQGYNEQFF. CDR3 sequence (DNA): TGTGCAATAGGGCAGGGTTACAATGAGCAGTTCTTC.

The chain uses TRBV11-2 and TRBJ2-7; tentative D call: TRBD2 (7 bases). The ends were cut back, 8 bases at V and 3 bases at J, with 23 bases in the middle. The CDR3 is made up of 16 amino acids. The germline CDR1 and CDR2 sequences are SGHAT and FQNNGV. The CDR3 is CASRGAPTPRFYEQYF. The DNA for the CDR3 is TGTGCCAGCCGGGGGGCACCTACTCCTCGATTCTACGAGCAGTACTTC.

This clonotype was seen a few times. CDR3 nucleotide sequence: TGCGCCAGCAGCTTGGTGGAGGGGGGGAACACTGAAGCTTTCTTT. The encoded protein is CASSLVEGGNTEAFF. V usage is TRBV5-1 and J usage is TRBJ1-1, with a possible D match to TRBD1 (6 bases). Germline CDR1 and CDR2: SGHRS and YFSETQ. CDR3 length equals 15 residues. The germline V and J ends were trimmed by 0 bases and 1 base, with 10 bases remaining between them. Full variable domain (missing parts from reference TRBV5-1 and TRBJ1-1): KAGVTQTPRYLIKTRGQQVTLSCSPISGHRSVSWYQQTPGQGLQFLFEYFSETQRNKGNFPGRFSGRQFSNSRSEMNVSTLELGDSALYLCASSLVEGGNTEAFFGQGTRLTVV.